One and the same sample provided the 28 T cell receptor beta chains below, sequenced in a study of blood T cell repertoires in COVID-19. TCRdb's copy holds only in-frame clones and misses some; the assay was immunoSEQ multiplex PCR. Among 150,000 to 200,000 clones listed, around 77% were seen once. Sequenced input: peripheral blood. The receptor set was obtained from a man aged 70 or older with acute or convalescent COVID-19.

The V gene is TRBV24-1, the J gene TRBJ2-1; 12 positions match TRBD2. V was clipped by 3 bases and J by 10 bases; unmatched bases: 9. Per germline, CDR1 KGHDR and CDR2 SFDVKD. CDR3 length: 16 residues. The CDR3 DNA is TGTGCCACCAGTGATCCCGGGACTAGCGGGCGCAAAGAGCAGTTCTTC. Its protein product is CATSDPGTSGRKEQFF.

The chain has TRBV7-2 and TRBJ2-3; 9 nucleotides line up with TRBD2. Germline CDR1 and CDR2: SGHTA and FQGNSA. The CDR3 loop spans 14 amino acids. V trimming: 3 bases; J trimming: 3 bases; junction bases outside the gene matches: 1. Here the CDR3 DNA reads TGTGCCAGCAGCTTGGGACTAGCTACAGATACGCAGTATTTT. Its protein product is CASSLGLATDTQYF.

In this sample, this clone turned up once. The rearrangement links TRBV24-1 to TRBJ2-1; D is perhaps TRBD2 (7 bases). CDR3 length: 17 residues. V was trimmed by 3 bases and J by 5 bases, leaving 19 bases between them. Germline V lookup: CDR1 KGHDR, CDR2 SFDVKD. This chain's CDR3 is CATSDPTGLGRNNEQFF. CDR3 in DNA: TGTGCCACCAGTGATCCGACAGGACTAGGGAGGAACAATGAGCAGTTCTTC.

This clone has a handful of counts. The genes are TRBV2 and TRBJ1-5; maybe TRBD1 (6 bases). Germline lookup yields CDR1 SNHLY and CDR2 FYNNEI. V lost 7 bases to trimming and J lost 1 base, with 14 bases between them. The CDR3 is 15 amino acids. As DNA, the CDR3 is TGTGCCAGCATTGCAACACAGGGAAGCAATCAGCCCCAGCATTTT. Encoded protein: CASIATQGSNQPQHF.

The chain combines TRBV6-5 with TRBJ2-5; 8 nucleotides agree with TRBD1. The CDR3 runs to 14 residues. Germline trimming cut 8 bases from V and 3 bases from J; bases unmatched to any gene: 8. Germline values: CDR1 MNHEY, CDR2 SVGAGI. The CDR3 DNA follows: TGTGCCAGCTCACGGACAGGGTTAAAAGAGACCCAGTACTTC. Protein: CASSRTGLKETQYF.

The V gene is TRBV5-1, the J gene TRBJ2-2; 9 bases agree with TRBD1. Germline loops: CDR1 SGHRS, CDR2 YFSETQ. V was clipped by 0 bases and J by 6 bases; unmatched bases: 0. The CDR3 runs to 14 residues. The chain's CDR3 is CASSLDRGPGELFF. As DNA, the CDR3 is TGCGCCAGCAGCTTGGACAGGGGGCCCGGGGAGCTGTTTTTT.

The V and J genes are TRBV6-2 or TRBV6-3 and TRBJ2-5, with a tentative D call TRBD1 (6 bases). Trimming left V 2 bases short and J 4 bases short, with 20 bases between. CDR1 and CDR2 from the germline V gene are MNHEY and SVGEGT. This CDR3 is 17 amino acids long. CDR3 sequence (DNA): TGTGCCAGCAGTTACGGACAGCGTCAGACAATCGGAGAGACCCAGTACTTC. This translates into CASSYGQRQTIGETQYF.

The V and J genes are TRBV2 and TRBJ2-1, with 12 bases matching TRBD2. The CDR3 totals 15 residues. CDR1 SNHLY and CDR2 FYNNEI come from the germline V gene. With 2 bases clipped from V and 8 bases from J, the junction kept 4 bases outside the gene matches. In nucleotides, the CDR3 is TGTGCCAGCAGTGAACTAGCGGGGGGGCTAGATGAGCAGTTCTTC. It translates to CASSELAGGLDEQFF.

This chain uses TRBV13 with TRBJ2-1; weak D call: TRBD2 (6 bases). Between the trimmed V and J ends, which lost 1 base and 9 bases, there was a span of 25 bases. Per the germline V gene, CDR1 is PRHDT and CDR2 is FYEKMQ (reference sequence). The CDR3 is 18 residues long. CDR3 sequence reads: CASSLDGGNAHGPTEQFF. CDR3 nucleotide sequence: TGTGCCAGCAGCTTAGATGGCGGGAACGCCCACGGCCCTACTGAGCAGTTCTTC.

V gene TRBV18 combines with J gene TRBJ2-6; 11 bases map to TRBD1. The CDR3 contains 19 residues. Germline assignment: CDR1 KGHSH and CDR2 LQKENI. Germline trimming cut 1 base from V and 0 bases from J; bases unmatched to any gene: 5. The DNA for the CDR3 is TGTGCCAGCTCACCACAGGGGGACAGGGGGTTCTCTGGGGCCAACGTCCTGACTTTC. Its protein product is CASSPQGDRGFSGANVLTF.

CDR3 sequence: CASSAAEDQPQHF. DNA of the CDR3: TGTGCCAGCAGTGCCGCCGAGGATCAGCCCCAGCATTTT. The V call is TRBV2, the J call TRBJ1-5; no clear D gene. CDR1 is SNHLY, CDR2 FYNNEI, per germline. The germline V and J ends were trimmed by 4 bases and 5 bases, with 9 bases remaining between them. CDR3 length equals 13 residues.

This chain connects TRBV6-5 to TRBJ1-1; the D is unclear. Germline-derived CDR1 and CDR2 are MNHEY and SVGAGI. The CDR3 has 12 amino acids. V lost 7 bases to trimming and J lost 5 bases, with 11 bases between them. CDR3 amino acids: CASNNYGTEAFF. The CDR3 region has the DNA TGTGCCAGCAACAACTATGGGACTGAAGCTTTCTTT.

CDR3 DNA sequence: TGTGCCAGCAGTCGCCTACGTGGAGGGTCAAAGCCCTATGGCTACACCTTC. Protein sequence: CASSRLRGGSKPYGYTF. The V gene is TRBV11-2, the J gene TRBJ1-2; no reliable D call. There are 17 residues in the CDR3. From germline, CDR1 is SGHAT and CDR2 FQNNGV. Trimming removed 6 bases from V and 4 bases from J, with 24 bases in between.

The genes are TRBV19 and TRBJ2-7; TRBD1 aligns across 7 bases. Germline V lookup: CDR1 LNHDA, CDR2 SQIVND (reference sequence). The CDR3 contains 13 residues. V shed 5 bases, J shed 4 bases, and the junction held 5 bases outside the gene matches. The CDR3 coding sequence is TGTGCCAGTAGTGGCCTACAGGGGTACGAGCAGTACTTC. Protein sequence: CASSGLQGYEQYF.

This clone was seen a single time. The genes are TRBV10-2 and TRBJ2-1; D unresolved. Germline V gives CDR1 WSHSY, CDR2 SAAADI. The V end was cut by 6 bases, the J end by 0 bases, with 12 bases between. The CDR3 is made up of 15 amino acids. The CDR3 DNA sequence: TGCGCCAGCAGAACTATAGACTCCTCCTACAATGAGCAGTTCTTC. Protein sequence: CASRTIDSSYNEQFF.

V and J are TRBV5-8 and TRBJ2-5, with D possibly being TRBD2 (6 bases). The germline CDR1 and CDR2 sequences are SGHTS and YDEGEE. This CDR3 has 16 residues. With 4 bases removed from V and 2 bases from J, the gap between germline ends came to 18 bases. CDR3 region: CASSLGTYGRQETQYF. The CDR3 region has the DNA TGTGCCAGCAGCCTAGGGACTTACGGCCGACAAGAGACCCAGTACTTC.

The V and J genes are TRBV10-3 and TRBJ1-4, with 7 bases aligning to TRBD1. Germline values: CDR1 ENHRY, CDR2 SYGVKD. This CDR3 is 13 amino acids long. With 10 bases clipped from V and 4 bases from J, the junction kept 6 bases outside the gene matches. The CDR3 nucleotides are TGTGCCACCGGCGGGACAGATAATGAAAAACTGTTTTTT. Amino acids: CATGGTDNEKLFF.

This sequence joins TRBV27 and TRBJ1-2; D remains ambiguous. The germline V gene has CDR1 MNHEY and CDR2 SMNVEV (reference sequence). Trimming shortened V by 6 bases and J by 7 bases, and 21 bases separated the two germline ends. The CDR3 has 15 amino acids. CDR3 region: CASRSSAAVKGGYTF. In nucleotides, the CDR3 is TGTGCCAGCAGGTCGTCCGCTGCGGTGAAAGGTGGCTACACCTTC.

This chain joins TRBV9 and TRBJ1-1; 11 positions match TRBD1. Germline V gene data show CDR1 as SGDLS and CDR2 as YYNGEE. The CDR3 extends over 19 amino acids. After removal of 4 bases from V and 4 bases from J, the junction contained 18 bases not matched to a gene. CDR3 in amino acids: CASSQARDRGDLRGTEAFF. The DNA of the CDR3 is TGTGCCAGCAGCCAAGCCCGGGACAGGGGGGACCTCAGGGGCACTGAAGCTTTCTTT.

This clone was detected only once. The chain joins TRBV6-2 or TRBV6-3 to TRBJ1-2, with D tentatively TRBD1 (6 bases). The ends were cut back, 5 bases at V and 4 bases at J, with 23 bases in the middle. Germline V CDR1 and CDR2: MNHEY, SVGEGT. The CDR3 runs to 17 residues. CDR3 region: CASSALEGQSTSYGYTF. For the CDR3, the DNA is TGTGCCAGCAGTGCTCTTGAAGGACAGAGCACCTCCTATGGCTACACCTTC.

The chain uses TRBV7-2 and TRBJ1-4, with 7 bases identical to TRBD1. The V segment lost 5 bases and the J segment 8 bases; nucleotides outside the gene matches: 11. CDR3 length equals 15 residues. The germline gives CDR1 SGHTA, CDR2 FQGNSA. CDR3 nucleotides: TGTGCCAGCAGCGAGAAAGGGGGCTCGGGGGAAAAACTGTTTTTT. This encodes CASSEKGGSGEKLFF.

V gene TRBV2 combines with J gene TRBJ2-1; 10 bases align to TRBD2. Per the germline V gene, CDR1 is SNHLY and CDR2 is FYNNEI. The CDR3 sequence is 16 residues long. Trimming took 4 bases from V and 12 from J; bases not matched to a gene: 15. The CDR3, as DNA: TGTGCCAGCAGTGTTCAGGGACTAGCGCCTAGGGAGGGGCAGTTCTTC. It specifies CASSVQGLAPREGQFF.

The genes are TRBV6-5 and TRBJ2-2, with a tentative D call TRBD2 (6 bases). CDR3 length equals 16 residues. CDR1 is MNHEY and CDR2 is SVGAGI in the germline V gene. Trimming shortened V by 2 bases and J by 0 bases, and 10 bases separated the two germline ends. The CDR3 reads CASSYKRAPNTGELFF. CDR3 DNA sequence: TGTGCCAGCAGTTACAAGCGGGCCCCGAACACCGGGGAGCTGTTTTTT.

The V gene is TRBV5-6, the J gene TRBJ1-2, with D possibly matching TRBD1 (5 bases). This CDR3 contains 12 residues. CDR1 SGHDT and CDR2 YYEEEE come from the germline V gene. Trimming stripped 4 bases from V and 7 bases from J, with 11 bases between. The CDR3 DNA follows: TGTGCCAGCAGCATTCCCCAGGGTGGCTACACCTTC. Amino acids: CASSIPQGGYTF. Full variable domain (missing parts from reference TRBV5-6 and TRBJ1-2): DAGVTQSPTHLIKTRGQQVTLRCSPKSGHDTVSWYQQALGQGPQFIFQYYEEEERQRGNFPDRFSGHQFPNYSSELNVNALLLGDSALYLCASSIPQGGYTFGSGTRLTVV.

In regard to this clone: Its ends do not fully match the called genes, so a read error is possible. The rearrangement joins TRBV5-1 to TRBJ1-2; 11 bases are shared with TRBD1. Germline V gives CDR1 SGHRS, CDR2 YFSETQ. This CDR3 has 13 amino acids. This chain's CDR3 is CASSLGQGGGYTF. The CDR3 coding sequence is TGCGCCAGCAGTTTGGGACAGGGGGGCGGCTACACCTTC.

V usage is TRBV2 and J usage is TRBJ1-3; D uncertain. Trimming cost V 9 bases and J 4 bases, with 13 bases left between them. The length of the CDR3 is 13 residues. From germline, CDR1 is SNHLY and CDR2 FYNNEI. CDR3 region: CASGGGIGNTIYF. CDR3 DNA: TGTGCCAGTGGAGGAGGAATAGGAAACACCATATATTTT.

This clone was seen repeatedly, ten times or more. CDR3 in DNA: TGTGCCAGCAGCCCGACGACTAGCGGGAGAAGTGAGCAGTTCTTC. It encodes CASSPTTSGRSEQFF. The J gene is TRBJ2-1, the V gene TRBV7-3; 12 positions match TRBD2. Germline-derived CDR1 and CDR2 are SGHTA and FQGTGA. V lost 5 bases and J lost 9; bases outside the gene matches: 8. The CDR3 has 15 residues.

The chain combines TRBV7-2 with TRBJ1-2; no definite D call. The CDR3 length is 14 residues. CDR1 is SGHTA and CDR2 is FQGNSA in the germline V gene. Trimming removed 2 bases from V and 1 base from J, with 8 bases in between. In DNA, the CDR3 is TGTGCCAGCAGCTTACTCGGTATTAACTATGGCTACACCTTC. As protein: CASSLLGINYGYTF.